Below, 12 T cell receptor beta chains from the same sample are listed, as sequenced in a study of response to subunit inactivated influenza vaccine. TCRdb analysed the RT-PCR reads with MiXCR anew, one entry per CDR3 protein. The repertoire holds 600,000 to 850,000 distinct CDR3 sequences, with 12% to 15% as singletons. The starting material was PBMCs from blood, obtained around 15 days before vaccination. Source of these receptors: a man aged 50-59 years who received an inactivated influenza vaccine.

This clonotype came up a few times. The genes are TRBV10-3 and TRBJ2-1; D gene unclear. Germline-derived CDR1 and CDR2 are ENHRY and SYGVKD. V lost 10 bases and J lost 2, with 18 bases in between. The CDR3 consists of 15 residues. As DNA, the CDR3 is TGTGCCACCCGCGGATCGACGGACGCCTACAATGAGCAGTTCTTC. This encodes CATRGSTDAYNEQFF.

This clonotype was recorded at least ten times. V gene TRBV7-9 combines with J gene TRBJ2-1, with TRBD2 identical over 11 bases. The germline V gene encodes CDR1 SEHNR and CDR2 FQNEAQ (reference sequence). V was clipped by 2 bases and J by 7 bases; unmatched bases: 7. The CDR3 is 16 amino acids. The CDR3 loop is CASSLLLAGDRNEQFF. The CDR3 region has the DNA TGTGCCAGCAGCTTACTACTAGCGGGAGACAGGAATGAGCAGTTCTTC. Full variable domain (remainder filled in from reference TRBV7-9 and TRBJ2-1): DTGVSQNPRHKITKRGQNVTFRCDPISEHNRLYWYRQTLGQGPEFLTYFQNEAQLEKSRLLSDRFSAERPKGSFSTLEIQRTEQGDSAMYLCASSLLLAGDRNEQFFGPGTRLTVL.

Only a few counts were recorded for this clonotype. This chain connects TRBV7-4 to TRBJ2-5; 10 nucleotides line up with TRBD2. This CDR3 has 17 amino acids. Trimming at V came to 0 bases and at J to 5 bases, leaving 9 bases not matched to a gene. Germline V gene sequence: CDR1 SGHVT, CDR2 SQSDAQ. The CDR3 DNA is TGTGCCAGCAGCTTAGCGCCTCTAGCGGGAGTCCTGGAGACCCAGTACTTC. Amino acids: CASSLAPLAGVLETQYF.

This clonotype turned up a few times. This rearrangement joins TRBV4-3 to TRBJ2-2; D gene uncertain. Trimming took off 4 bases at V and 6 bases at J, with 15 bases between the two ends. This CDR3 has 15 amino acids. Germline-derived CDR1 and CDR2 are LGHNA and YSLEER. The CDR3 spells CASSPIDDGAGELFF. The CDR3 DNA sequence: TGCGCCAGCAGCCCTATCGACGACGGAGCCGGGGAGCTGTTTTTT.

This clonotype was detected ten times or more. The chain is built from TRBV27 and TRBJ2-1; possibly TRBD2 for D (6 bases). This CDR3 is built from 14 residues. From germline, CDR1 is MNHEY and CDR2 SMNVEV (reference sequence). V was shortened by 4 bases and J by 4 bases, with 11 bases between the two germline ends. CDR3 in DNA: TGTGCCAGCAGTTGGGCGGGGAAATACAATGAGCAGTTCTTC. Translation: CASSWAGKYNEQFF.

The chain employs TRBV20-1 and TRBJ1-5; 9 bases are shared with TRBD1. The V gene's germline CDR1 is DFQATT and CDR2 SNEGSKA (reference sequence). The CDR3 extends over 17 amino acids. V was pared by 4 bases and J by 0 bases, with 10 bases of the junction left unmatched. This CDR3 is CSAIPGQGTYSNQPQHF. The CDR3, as DNA: TGCAGTGCTATCCCGGGACAGGGTACCTATAGCAATCAGCCCCAGCATTTT.

The chain uses TRBV20-1 and TRBJ2-4; D is unresolved. The CDR3 spans 16 residues. V was pared by 6 bases and J by 0 bases, with 18 bases between. Germline assignment: CDR1 DFQATT and CDR2 SNEGSKA (reference sequence). DNA of the CDR3: TGCAGTGCGCCCCTCGGATTGGCTCCAGCCAAAAACATTCAGTACTTC. It codes for CSAPLGLAPAKNIQYF.

This clonotype has at least ten counts. DNA for the CDR3: TGTGCCAGCAGTTTATCCGCGGGGGCTCCCTACGAGCAGTACTTC. Protein product: CASSLSAGAPYEQYF. The rearrangement links TRBV27 to TRBJ2-7, with TRBD2 as a possible D gene (7 bases). Trimming removed 0 bases from V and 2 bases from J, with 11 bases in between. CDR1 MNHEY and CDR2 SMNVEV come from the germline V gene (reference sequence). CDR3 length equals 15 residues.

This clonotype was detected only a few times. The genes are TRBV29-1 and TRBJ2-5; no reliable D call. V gave up 0 bases and J gave up 5 bases, with 13 bases separating them. This CDR3 is 14 amino acids long. Germline V CDR1 and CDR2: SQVTM, ANQGSEA. The CDR3 loop is CSVEDLSGVETQYF. DNA for the CDR3: TGCAGCGTTGAAGATCTATCTGGGGTGGAGACCCAGTACTTC.

This clonotype has a handful of counts. The V and J genes are TRBV27 and TRBJ2-2; D is ambiguous. Germline V CDR1 and CDR2: MNHEY, SMNVEV (reference sequence). V lost 4 bases, J lost 2 bases, and 11 bases lay in between. This CDR3 spans 15 amino acids. The CDR3 reads CASSSGAPNTGELFF. The CDR3 bases are TGTGCCAGCAGTTCCGGTGCACCCAACACCGGGGAGCTGTTTTTT.

The J gene is TRBJ2-2, the V gene TRBV5-1; TRBD2 might be the D (6 bases). The V and J ends lost 2 bases and 4 bases respectively, with 18 bases between them. Germline lookup yields CDR1 SGHRS and CDR2 YFSETQ. The CDR3 is 17 residues long. The CDR3 loop is CASSFSGPRSFTGELFF. The CDR3 DNA reads as TGCGCCAGCAGCTTTAGCGGCCCCAGATCGTTCACCGGGGAGCTGTTTTTT.

J is TRBJ1-5 and V is TRBV15, with D possibly TRBD1 on 5 matching bases. The CDR3 has 16 amino acids. V was pared by 0 bases and J by 6 bases, with 15 bases between. The germline gives CDR1 LNHNV, CDR2 YYDKDF (reference sequence). CDR3 loop: CATSRDRGVRTQPQHF. Written as DNA, the CDR3 is TGTGCCACCAGCAGAGATCGGGGGGTCCGTACTCAGCCCCAGCATTTT.